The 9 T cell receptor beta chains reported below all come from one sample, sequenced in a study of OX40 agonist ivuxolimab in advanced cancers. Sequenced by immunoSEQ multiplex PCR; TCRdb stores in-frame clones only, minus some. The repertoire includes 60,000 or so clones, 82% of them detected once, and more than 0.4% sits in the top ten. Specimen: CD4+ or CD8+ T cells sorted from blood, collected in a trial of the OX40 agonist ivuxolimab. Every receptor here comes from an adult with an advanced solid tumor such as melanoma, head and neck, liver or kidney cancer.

The CDR3 sequence is CASSFQGNYGYTF. In DNA form, the CDR3 reads TGTGCCAGCAGCTTCCAGGGTAACTATGGCTACACCTTC. The gene calls are TRBV5-6 and TRBJ1-2, with a tentative D call TRBD1 (5 bases). Deletions cut 2 bases from V and 1 base from J, with 6 bases between. Germline V gene data show CDR1 as SGHDT and CDR2 as YYEEEE. There are 13 residues in the CDR3.

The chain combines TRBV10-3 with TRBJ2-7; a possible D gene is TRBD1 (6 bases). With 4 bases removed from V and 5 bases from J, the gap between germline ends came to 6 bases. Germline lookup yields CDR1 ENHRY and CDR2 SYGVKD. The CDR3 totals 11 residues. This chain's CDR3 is CAISGTDEQYF. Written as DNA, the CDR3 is TGTGCCATCAGTGGGACAGACGAGCAGTACTTC.

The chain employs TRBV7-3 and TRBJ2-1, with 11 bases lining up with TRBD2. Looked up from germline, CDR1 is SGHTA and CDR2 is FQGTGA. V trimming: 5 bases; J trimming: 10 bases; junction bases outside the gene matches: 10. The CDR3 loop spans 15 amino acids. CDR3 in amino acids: CASSISGRAFGEQFF. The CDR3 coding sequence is TGTGCCAGCAGCATTAGCGGGAGGGCCTTTGGCGAGCAGTTCTTC.

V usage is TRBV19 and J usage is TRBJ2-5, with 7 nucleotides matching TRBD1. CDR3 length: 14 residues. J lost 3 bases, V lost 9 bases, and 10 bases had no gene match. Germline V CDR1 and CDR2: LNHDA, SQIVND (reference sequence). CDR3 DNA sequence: TGTGCCAGCGCCCCCGGGACAGTCAAAGAGACCCAGTACTTC. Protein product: CASAPGTVKETQYF.

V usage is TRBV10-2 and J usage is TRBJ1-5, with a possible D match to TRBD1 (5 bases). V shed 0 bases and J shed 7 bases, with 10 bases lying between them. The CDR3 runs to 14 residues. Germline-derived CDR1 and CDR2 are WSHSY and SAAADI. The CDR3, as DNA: TGCGCCAGCAGTGAGTCGGGGGGTGAACAGCCCCAGCATTTT. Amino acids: CASSESGGEQPQHF.

CDR3 sequence (DNA): TGTGCCAGCAGCTTAGGGGGGATCGATGGCTACACCTTC. Encoded protein: CASSLGGIDGYTF. The V call is TRBV7-2, the J call TRBJ1-2, with D possibly TRBD1 on 5 matching bases. V lost 1 base to trimming and J lost 6 bases, with 9 bases between them. Germline loops: CDR1 SGHTA, CDR2 FQGNSA. The CDR3 loop spans 13 amino acids.

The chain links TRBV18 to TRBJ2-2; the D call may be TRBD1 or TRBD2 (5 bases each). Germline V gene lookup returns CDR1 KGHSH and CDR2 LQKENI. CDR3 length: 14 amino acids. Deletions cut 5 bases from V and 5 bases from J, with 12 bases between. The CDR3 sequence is CASSIRDRTGELFF. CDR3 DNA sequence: TGTGCCAGCTCAATACGGGACCGGACCGGGGAGCTGTTTTTT.

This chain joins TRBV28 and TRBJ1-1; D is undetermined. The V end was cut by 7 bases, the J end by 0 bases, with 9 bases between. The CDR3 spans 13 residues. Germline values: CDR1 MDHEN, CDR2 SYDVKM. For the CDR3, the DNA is TGTGCCAGCACAGGTGATATGAACACTGAAGCTTTCTTT. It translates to CASTGDMNTEAFF.

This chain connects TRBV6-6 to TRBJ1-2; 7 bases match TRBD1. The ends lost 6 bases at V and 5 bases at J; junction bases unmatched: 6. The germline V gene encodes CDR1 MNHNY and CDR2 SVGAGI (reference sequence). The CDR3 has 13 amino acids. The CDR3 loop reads CASSPTGAYGYTF. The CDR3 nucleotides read TGTGCCAGCAGCCCCACAGGGGCATATGGCTACACCTTC.